One sample yielded the 13 T cell receptor beta chains listed below, sequenced in a study of T cell responses to AZD1222 COVID-19 vaccine. This table comes from immunoSEQ multiplex PCR, and its TCRdb copy is limited to in-frame clones, with some not included. The data show about 120,000 clones, about nine tenths seen once. Sequenced here: peripheral blood, sampled on day 0 of AZD1222 vaccination. Receptors were obtained from an adult in good health.

This chain connects TRBV19 to TRBJ1-4; D gene unclear. The CDR3 sequence is 13 residues long. The germline V and J ends were trimmed by 5 bases and 8 bases, with 12 bases remaining between them. CDR1 and CDR2 (germline): LNHDA, SQIVND (reference sequence). The CDR3 coding sequence is TGTGCCAGTAGTGTTGTAAGGGAAGAAAAACTGTTTTTT. Translating it yields CASSVVREEKLFF. The full variable domain, completed using reference TRBV19 and TRBJ1-4, is DGGITQSPKYLFRKEGQNVTLSCEQNLNHDAMYWYRQDPGQGLRLIYYSQIVNDFQKGDIAEGYSVSREKKESFPLTVTSAQKNPTAFYLCASSVVREEKLFFGSGTQLSVL.

The J gene is TRBJ2-2, the V gene TRBV7-9; D unclear. The CDR3 contains 14 residues. V was cut by 2 bases and J by 0 bases, with 4 bases left in between. Germline assignment: CDR1 SEHNR and CDR2 FQNEAQ (reference sequence). CDR3 residues: CASSLIPNTGELFF. In nucleotides, the CDR3 is TGTGCCAGCAGCTTAATTCCGAACACCGGGGAGCTGTTTTTT. Based on the CDR3 plus reference TRBV7-9 and TRBJ2-2, the full variable domain is DTGVSQNPRHKITKRGQNVTFRCDPISEHNRLYWYRQTLGQGPEFLTYFQNEAQLEKSRLLSDRFSAERPKGSFSTLEIQRTEQGDSAMYLCASSLIPNTGELFFGEGSRLTVL.

The chain has TRBV24-1 and TRBJ2-1; TRBD2 matches at 10 bases. The CDR3 is 16 amino acids. Trimming at V came to 3 bases and at J to 8 bases, leaving 9 bases not matched to a gene. Germline CDR1 reads KGHDR; CDR2 reads SFDVKD. CDR3 in amino acids: CATSDPGTSVSDEQFF. The CDR3 DNA reads TGTGCCACCAGTGATCCCGGGACTAGCGTTTCGGATGAGCAGTTCTTC.

This clone was recorded once. The rearrangement joins TRBV29-1 to TRBJ1-2; D remains unclear. CDR1 and CDR2 (germline): SQVTM, ANQGSEA. There are 13 residues in the CDR3. The V gene lost 2 bases and the J gene lost 4 bases, with 11 bases spanning the gap. Here the CDR3 reads CSVEMAAGYGYTF. The CDR3 coding sequence is TGCAGCGTTGAAATGGCGGCAGGCTATGGCTACACCTTC. The variable domain in full, completed from reference TRBV29-1 and TRBJ1-2, reads SAVISQKPSRDICQRGTSLTIQCQVDSQVTMMFWYRQQPGQSLTLIATANQGSEATYESGFVIDKFPISRPNLTFSTLTVSNMSPEDSSIYLCSVEMAAGYGYTFGSGTRLTVV.

The rearrangement uses TRBV27 and TRBJ2-1; D is possibly TRBD2 (5 bases). Germline loops: CDR1 MNHEY, CDR2 SMNVEV (reference sequence). The ends were cut back, 2 bases at V and 0 bases at J, with 8 bases in the middle. CDR3 length: 15 amino acids. CDR3 residues: CASSLTGSSYNEQFF. Written as DNA, the CDR3 is TGTGCCAGCAGTTTAACGGGAAGCTCCTACAATGAGCAGTTCTTC.

The rearrangement uses TRBV10-1 and TRBJ2-1; D remains unclear. Trimming took 3 bases from V and 6 from J, leaving 9 bases between them. CDR1 WNHNN and CDR2 SYGVQD come from the germline V gene (reference sequence). The CDR3 is 13 amino acids. CDR3: CASSDPDGNEQFF. The CDR3 region has the DNA TGCGCCAGCAGTGACCCCGACGGCAATGAGCAGTTCTTC.

This chain connects TRBV18 to TRBJ1-5, with TRBD1 matching 8 bases. CDR1 and CDR2 from the germline V gene are KGHSH and LQKENI. The CDR3 runs 14 residues. After removal of 6 bases from V and 10 bases from J, the junction contained 11 bases not matched to a gene. CDR3 residues: CASSQGAGERPQHF. The CDR3, as DNA: TGTGCCAGCTCGCAGGGGGCGGGGGAGCGACCCCAGCATTTT.

V usage is TRBV28 and J usage is TRBJ1-1, with TRBD1 matching 7 bases. V shed 6 bases, J shed 3 bases, and the junction held 4 bases outside the gene matches. The germline V gene encodes CDR1 MDHEN and CDR2 SYDVKM. This CDR3 comprises 13 residues. The CDR3 protein is CASSRQGDTEAFF. The CDR3 DNA is TGTGCCAGCAGCCGACAGGGCGACACTGAAGCTTTCTTT.

This clone was seen a single time. The J gene is TRBJ2-2, the V gene TRBV2; D perhaps matches TRBD1 (5 bases). V lost 6 bases and J lost 0, with 8 bases in between. CDR3 size: 14 residues. Germline CDR1 reads SNHLY; CDR2 reads FYNNEI. CDR3 amino acids: CASRTTANTGELFF. The DNA of the CDR3 is TGTGCCAGCAGGACGACAGCGAACACCGGGGAGCTGTTTTTT.

This clone has only one observation. The chain combines TRBV2 with TRBJ2-3; TRBD1 agrees at 9 bases. Germline V lookup: CDR1 SNHLY, CDR2 FYNNEI. With 5 bases clipped from V and 2 bases from J, the junction kept 5 bases outside the gene matches. This CDR3 has 15 residues. The CDR3 reads CASSKDRGDTDTQYF. CDR3 nucleotides: TGTGCCAGCAGTAAGGACAGGGGTGACACAGATACGCAGTATTTT. The variable domain in full, with the rest retrieved from reference TRBV2 and TRBJ2-3, is EPEVTQTPSHQVTQMGQEVILRCVPISNHLYFYWYRQILGQKVEFLVSFYNNEISEKSEIFDDQFSVERPDGSNFTLKIRSTKLEDSAMYFCASSKDRGDTDTQYFGPGTRLTVL.

The chain joins TRBV28 to TRBJ1-5; maybe TRBD1 (6 bases). In germline, CDR1 is MDHEN, CDR2 SYDVKM. The germline V and J ends were trimmed by 6 bases and 4 bases, with 10 bases remaining between them. CDR3 length equals 13 residues. The CDR3 is CASSGQLNQPQHF. The CDR3 DNA sequence: TGTGCCAGCAGCGGACAGTTAAATCAGCCCCAGCATTTT.

The chain combines TRBV29-1 with TRBJ2-1; possibly TRBD1 or TRBD2 for D (6 bases each). This CDR3 is built from 14 residues. Trimming shortened V by 3 bases and J by 4 bases, and 13 bases separated the two germline ends. Germline V lookup: CDR1 SQVTM, CDR2 ANQGSEA. The CDR3 bases are TGCAGCGTTGACCCCCGGGGGACATACAATGAGCAGTTCTTC. Its translation is CSVDPRGTYNEQFF.

This chain links TRBV27 with TRBJ2-1, with 7 bases aligning to TRBD2. CDR1 is MNHEY and CDR2 is SMNVEV in the germline V gene (reference sequence). Losses at the gene ends were 8 bases for V and 1 base for J; bases not matched to a gene: 5. The CDR3 is made up of 14 amino acids. CDR3 sequence reads: CASGGSTSYNEQFF. Here the CDR3 DNA reads TGTGCCAGCGGCGGGAGTACGTCCTACAATGAGCAGTTCTTC.